Listed here are 17 T cell receptor beta chains from one sample, sequenced in a study of CXCR3-negative and CXCR3-positive naive CD8 T cells. The antigens for these receptors are not known. Findings and limits, study-wide: Greater hydrophobicity was found in TRB CDR3s of CXCR3-positive naive cells than of CXCR3-negative naive cells.

The libraries of TRB cDNA were constructed through 5' RACE using UMI labels. For each CDR3 protein, TCRdb gives one entry from its re-call of the 5' RACE reads, without DNA. This sample contains 55,000 to 75,000 distinct CDR3 sequences. The sequencing sample was made of naive CXCR3+ CD8+ T cells from blood. This sample's subset: CD45RO-CCR7+CD27+CD95- naive CD8+ T cells expressing CXCR3 (TNR3+). These receptors were taken from a human donor in good health. Some clones in this sample may be carry-over from other donors' samples.

V gene TRBV29-1 combines with J gene TRBJ2-2; TCRdb returns TRBD2, unconfirmable since there is no DNA. Germline V gene data show CDR1 as SQVTM and CDR2 as ANQGSEA. The CDR3 covers 16 residues. The CDR3 protein is CSVRGTPTSNTGELFF.

The chain joins TRBV19 to TRBJ2-7; TCRdb's D call of TRBD1 is untestable without DNA. This CDR3 contains 15 residues. The germline gives CDR1 LNHDA, CDR2 SQIVND (reference sequence). CDR3 in amino acids: CASKTTGTASYEQYF.

The chain carries TRBV25-1 and TRBJ1-6; the D call of TRBD1 rests on TCRdb alone, since no DNA is present to check it. The CDR3 length is 15 residues. The germline V gene encodes CDR1 MGHDK and CDR2 SYGVNS. Here the CDR3 reads CASSDRGDDNSPLHF.

The chain has TRBV6-2 or TRBV6-3 and TRBJ2-2; with no DNA, the TCRdb D assignment of TRBD1 cannot be verified. Per the germline V gene, CDR1 is MNHEY and CDR2 is SVGEGT. This CDR3 has 13 amino acids. The CDR3 loop reads CAGGPRVTGELFF.

This rearrangement joins TRBV7-9 to TRBJ2-1; TCRdb gives TRBD1 as the D gene, but with no DNA this cannot be confirmed. Per germline, CDR1 SEHNR and CDR2 FQNEAQ (reference sequence). This CDR3 has 19 residues. The CDR3 here is CASSPGGGVQGASGLEQFF.

The rearrangement links TRBV7-6 to TRBJ2-2; with no DNA, the TCRdb D assignment of TRBD1 cannot be verified. This CDR3 contains 17 residues. Germline V gene data show CDR1 as SGHVS and CDR2 as FNYEAQ. The CDR3 sequence: CASSDRDHGVVNGELFF.

V and J are TRBV14 and TRBJ2-2; lacking DNA, the TRBD1 call made by TCRdb goes unchecked. The CDR3 is 15 amino acids. Per germline, CDR1 SGHDN and CDR2 FVKESK. The CDR3 spells CASSHQGLGTGELFF.

This chain links TRBV12-3 or TRBV12-4 with TRBJ1-5; TCRdb names TRBD1, which stays unverified in the absence of DNA. The CDR3 length is 15 residues. Here the CDR3 reads CASTTHGHSNQPQHF.

The chain couples TRBV12-3 or TRBV12-4 to TRBJ2-3. The CDR3 has 13 amino acids. The CDR3 spells CASKVGSTDTQYF.

CDR3 region: CASSDRDRGYFVGKNIQYF. V is TRBV7-3 and J is TRBJ2-4; TCRdb lists TRBD1, though no DNA is available to test this call. Looked up from germline, CDR1 is SGHTA and CDR2 is FQGTGA. The CDR3 consists of 19 residues.

The chain couples TRBV28 to TRBJ2-7; the TCRdb call, TRBD1, lacks DNA for checking. The CDR3 is made up of 13 amino acids. From germline, CDR1 is MDHEN and CDR2 SYDVKM. The CDR3 here is CASSPLGLYEQYF.

The chain links TRBV2 to TRBJ2-5; TCRdb returns TRBD2, unconfirmable since there is no DNA. The CDR3 extends over 17 amino acids. Germline-derived CDR1 and CDR2 are SNHLY and FYNNEI. CDR3 amino acids: CASGGTSGGPSRETQYF.

The gene calls are TRBV7-8 and TRBJ2-1; lacking DNA, the TRBD2 call made by TCRdb goes unchecked. CDR1 and CDR2 (germline): SGHVS, FQNEAQ. This CDR3 comprises 14 residues. The CDR3 loop is CASTNRGIDNEQFF. The variable domain in full, with the rest retrieved from reference TRBV7-8 and TRBJ2-1, is GAGVSQSPRYKVAKRGQDVALRCDPISGHVSLFWYQQALGQGPEFLTYFQNEAQLDKSGLPSDRFFAERPEGSVSTLKIQRTQQEDSAVYLCASTNRGIDNEQFFGPGTRLTVL.

J is TRBJ2-3 and V is TRBV25-1; TCRdb lists TRBD2, though no DNA is available to test this call. This CDR3 region has 16 residues. CDR1 and CDR2 from the germline V gene are MGHDK and SYGVNS. CDR3 sequence reads: CASSEYLAGNTDTQYF.

The chain couples TRBV10-1 to TRBJ2-3; TCRdb proposes TRBD1, but this gene call is untestable without DNA. This CDR3 has 12 amino acids. The V gene's germline CDR1 is WNHNN and CDR2 SYGVQD (reference sequence). CDR3 sequence: CASSDQGDTQYF.

V gene TRBV28 combines with J gene TRBJ1-5; there is no DNA to check the TCRdb D call of TRBD1. The germline CDR1 and CDR2 sequences are MDHEN and SYDVKM. There are 14 residues in the CDR3. The CDR3 reads CASSFRVEGQPQHF.

CDR3 sequence: CASGDPHNEQFF. The chain is built from TRBV12-5 and TRBJ2-1; TCRdb's D call of TRBD1 is untestable without DNA. CDR3 length equals 12 residues. Germline V lookup: CDR1 LGHNT, CDR2 FRNRAP.